This paragraph reports one T cell receptor (beta chain). The data stem from a study of cytomegalovirus exposure and HLA in healthy donors. PCR used 60 Vbeta primers and 13 Jbeta primers. Assay used: immunoSEQ multiplex PCR; TCRdb lists only in-frame clones, some missing. Here the sample spans 75,000 to 100,000 clones, 74% being singletons. J gave up 0 bases and V 3 bases, and 9 bases lay outside the gene matches. The CDR3 length is 19 residues. Germline V gene sequence: CDR1 MDHEN, CDR2 SYDVKM. The TCR sequence derives from a male donor in good health and CMV-seronegative. The sample comprised PBMCs. This rearrangement joins TRBV28 to TRBJ1-5, with 12 bases lining up with TRBD1. The CDR3 loop is CASSLKGQGARYSNQPQHF. CDR3 sequence (DNA): TGTGCCAGCAGTTTGAAGGGACAGGGGGCCCGTTATAGCAATCAGCCCCAGCATTTT.